This TCR beta chain was captured by sequencing in a study of blood T cells in healthy people across ages (dated by TCRdb to about 2015). Regarding the complete study: Template switching captured roughly one uniquely barcoded TCR beta cDNA molecule per two T cells in model experiments. Age-related changes in TCR beta repertoire diversity were measured in the study by deep sequencing normalized with unique cDNA molecular identifiers. Two additional independent replicas of 1 million unique cDNA reads from the same blood draw were analyzed for two donors (one aged 18 to 29 and one aged 80 or older). Donors were grouped into four age groups: young (average 16 years), middle-aged (around 39), aged (around 60) and long-lived (around 80). To avoid experimental bias, donors of different ages were randomly spread across the sequencing lanes.

Library generation was performed with 5' RACE. For sequencing, an Illumina HiSeq 2500 was employed. A second about 7 to 12 cycle PCR used a sample-barcoded 5' primer and a J-beta primer mix. A template-switch 5' adaptor carrying 12 random nucleotides introduced a unique molecular identifier onto each TCR beta cDNA molecule. At least 2.5 million CDR3-containing paired-end reads were obtained from each sample. First-strand cDNA was synthesized from all RNA with the Mint cDNA synthesis kit, primed by a TRBC-specific oligonucleotide. Following uracil-DNA glycosylase treatment, a first 18-cycle PCR with universal primers M1SS and BC2_uni_R was performed on all cDNA. For the original study's pipeline: Each sample was normalized by randomly selecting 1 million high-quality reads, each carrying a distinct molecular identifier. Reads sharing molecular identifiers were discarded rather than binned into consensus sequences. MiTCR, set to a Q25 quality threshold and the strictest error-elimination algorithm, was used for CDR3 identification, clonotype clustering and error correction. A nonparametric unseen species model with Euler transformation was used to estimate lower-bound total TCR beta diversity. Using fastp at Q25 and MiXCR, TCRdb reprocessed the public reads and kept productive beta chains. Rows with a matching CDR3 protein are joined into one entry that keeps the most common DNA and genes. These V and J calls rely on TCRdb rather than the paper's analysis. This sample holds about 1.7 million distinct CDR3 sequences; 28% were observed only once. The top ten clonotypes cover roughly 8% of the sample.

Systemically healthy Caucasian individuals from Russia, 39 in total and aged roughly 6 to 95 years, were included as donors. Each donor gave approximately 10 milliliters of peripheral blood, collected into EDTA-treated Vacutainer tubes. Ficoll-Paque density-gradient centrifugation was used to isolate PBMCs, with at least 7 million per sample. Trizol reagent was used to extract total RNA from the PBMCs, yielding at least 6 micrograms per sample. For every donor, an aliquot of PBMCs went through flow cytometry to measure the percentages of naive CD45RAhigh/CD27high T cells. In this sample, this clonotype turned up many times. The clone's antigen remains unknown. No per-base quality is available; no much larger clone lies one base away. General findings and caveats noted by the study authors: A strong correlation was found between observed TCR beta diversity and the percentage of naive T cells measured by flow cytometry. Because profiling used bulk unsorted PBMCs, naive and antigen-experienced compartments could not be compared conclusively. Observed TCR beta diversity per million T cells fell roughly linearly with age, and a significant reduction was already apparent by age about 43. Donor CMV infection status was unknown, potentially confounding age-related changes in expanded clonotypes. Compared with the aged group, the long-lived group had more naive CD4+ T cells, fewer expanded clones and increased TCR diversity, suggesting age selection. Total diversity estimates from one million sequenced T cells were considered lower bounds and underestimates.

V loses 5 bases of germline sequence and J loses 11 bases, and the interval between the two ends is 19 bases. As encoded in the germline V gene, CDR1 is SGHVS while CDR2 is FNYEAQ. Inclusive of the bounding cysteine and phenylalanine, the CDR3 is 14 residues long. Just CDR3 DNA is preserved here, 42 bases in frame from base 1. Sequencing was carried out using blood. The V and J genes are TRBV7-6 and TRBJ2-4, with the D call perhaps TRBD1 or TRBD2, as 5 bases match in each case. The receptor comes from a woman in her 30s in good health. CDR3 loop: CASSRPEGPGLQYF. The bases read TGTGCCAGCAGCCGACCAGAAGGGCCGGGACTTCAGTACTTC.